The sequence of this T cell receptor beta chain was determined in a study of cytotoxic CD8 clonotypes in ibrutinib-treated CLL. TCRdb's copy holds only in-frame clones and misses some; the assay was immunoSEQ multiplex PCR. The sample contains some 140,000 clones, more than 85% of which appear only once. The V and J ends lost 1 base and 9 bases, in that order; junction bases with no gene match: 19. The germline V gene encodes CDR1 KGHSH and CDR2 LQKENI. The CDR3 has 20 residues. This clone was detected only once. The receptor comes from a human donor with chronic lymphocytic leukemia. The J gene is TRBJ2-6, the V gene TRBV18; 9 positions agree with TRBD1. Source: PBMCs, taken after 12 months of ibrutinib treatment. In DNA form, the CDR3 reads TGTGCCAGCTCACCACAGCTGGAGGGACAGGGCAATGGTTTTGACAACGTCCTGACTTTC. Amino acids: CASSPQLEGQGNGFDNVLTF.